These 9 T cell receptor beta chains originate from one sample sequenced in a study of a mutant IDH1 vaccine in newly diagnosed glioma. The sample's time point: week 5, during vaccination. The investigators gave 300 ug of mutant IDH1 20-mer peptide in each vaccine dose, together with topical imiquimod. Produced via immunoSEQ multiplex PCR; TCRdb's table is partial and in-frame only. The sample carries about 42,000 clones, approximately 85% recorded once. Their target antigens are unknown. Sequencing was performed on PBMCs, taken from a glioma patient whose treatment included an IDH1 peptide vaccine. All receptors derive from a man between 40 and 49 years old with glioma.

The genes are TRBV13 and TRBJ2-5; 9 nucleotides agree with TRBD2. There are 16 residues in the CDR3. Germline V gene data show CDR1 as PRHDT and CDR2 as FYEKMQ (reference sequence). Trimming cost V 4 bases and J 2 bases; bases outside gene matches: 8. The CDR3 DNA reads as TGTGCCAGCAGCTCCGGGCCGCTAGCGGGACAAGAGACCCAGTACTTC. It translates to CASSSGPLAGQETQYF.

The chain recombines TRBV20-1 with TRBJ1-2; the D is unclear. CDR3 length: 10 residues. V gave up 0 bases and J gave up 8 bases, with 4 bases separating them. CDR1 and CDR2 from the germline V gene are DFQATT and SNEGSKA (reference sequence). The CDR3 DNA reads as TGCAGTGCTAGAGAATTAGGCTACACCTTC. It encodes CSARELGYTF.

This clone has a handful of counts. The chain recombines TRBV4-3 with TRBJ2-7, with D perhaps given as TRBD1 or TRBD2 (5 bases each). The CDR3 totals 16 residues. The V end lost 0 bases, the J end lost 4 bases, and 16 bases lay between the germline ends. Looked up from germline, CDR1 is LGHNA and CDR2 is YSLEER. The CDR3 DNA sequence: TGCGCCAGCAGCCAAGATCAGCAATCGGGACCGTACGAGCAGTACTTC. This translates into CASSQDQQSGPYEQYF.

There are a few counts of this clone. The chain couples TRBV5-4 to TRBJ1-1, with D maybe TRBD1 (5 bases). The germline CDR1 and CDR2 sequences are SGHNT and YYREEE (reference sequence). V dropped 4 bases and J dropped 4 bases, with 14 bases sitting between them. The CDR3 has 14 residues. CDR3 DNA: TGTGCCAGCAGCCCTTCCGGGACGGCCACTGAAGCTTTCTTT. Residues: CASSPSGTATEAFF.

This chain connects TRBV29-1 to TRBJ1-3; a weak D match, TRBD1 (6 bases). Germline loops: CDR1 SQVTM, CDR2 ANQGSEA. V lost 0 bases and J lost 3, with 15 bases in between. This CDR3 is 16 amino acids long. DNA of the CDR3: TGCAGCGTTGAAGAGGGAAGGGGGGCGTTTGGAAACACCATATATTTT. Protein: CSVEEGRGAFGNTIYF. The full variable domain, with the rest looked up from reference TRBV29-1 and TRBJ1-3, is SAVISQKPSRDICQRGTSLTIQCQVDSQVTMMFWYRQQPGQSLTLIATANQGSEATYESGFVIDKFPISRPNLTFSTLTVSNMSPEDSSIYLCSVEEGRGAFGNTIYFGEGSWLTVV.

The V and J genes are TRBV6-5 and TRBJ2-7, with 10 positions matching TRBD2. The V and J ends lost 2 bases and 3 bases, in that order; junction bases with no gene match: 1. The CDR3 sequence is 14 residues long. CDR1 MNHEY and CDR2 SVGAGI come from the germline V gene. The CDR3 DNA sequence: TGTGCCAGCAGTTACGGGACTAGCGACTACGAGCAGTACTTC. This codes for CASSYGTSDYEQYF.

The gene calls are TRBV7-9 and TRBJ2-3, with 14 bases lining up with TRBD2. Germline V gene sequence: CDR1 SEHNR, CDR2 FQNEAQ (reference sequence). The CDR3 is made up of 16 amino acids. After removal of 5 bases from V and 5 bases from J, the junction contained 6 bases not matched to a gene. CDR3: CASSLPGLAGEDTQYF. The CDR3 region has the DNA TGTGCCAGCAGCCTACCGGGACTAGCGGGAGAAGATACGCAGTATTTT. Drawing the rest from reference TRBV7-9 and TRBJ2-3, the complete variable domain is DTGVSQNPRHKITKRGQNVTFRCDPISEHNRLYWYRQTLGQGPEFLTYFQNEAQLEKSRLLSDRFSAERPKGSFSTLEIQRTEQGDSAMYLCASSLPGLAGEDTQYFGPGTRLTVL.

In this sample, this clone turned up once. The chain recombines TRBV7-9 with TRBJ2-7, with unresolved D. CDR3 length: 15 amino acids. Trimming removed 4 bases from V and 2 bases from J, with 15 bases in between. CDR1 and CDR2 from the germline V gene are SEHNR and FQNEAQ (reference sequence). This CDR3 is CASSSSARSTYEQYF. For the CDR3, the DNA is TGTGCCAGCAGCTCATCAGCTCGGTCAACCTACGAGCAGTACTTC.

CDR3 in DNA: TGTGCCAGCAGCATTTCAGGGGACAACACTGAAGCTTTCTTT. Translating it yields CASSISGDNTEAFF. J is TRBJ1-1 and V is TRBV7-3, with TRBD1 as a possible D gene (6 bases). Trimming shortened V by 5 bases and J by 2 bases, and 12 bases separated the two germline ends. The CDR3 loop spans 14 amino acids. Germline assignment: CDR1 SGHTA and CDR2 FQGTGA.